This T cell receptor (beta chain) comes out of a study of cytomegalovirus exposure and HLA in healthy donors. The PCR used 60 Vbeta and 13 Jbeta primers. The repertoire was sequenced with immunoSEQ multiplex PCR; TCRdb's copy has only in-frame clones and lacks some. The table has about 130,000 clones, under 85% seen once. This clone was counted a few times. V shed 4 bases and J shed 2 bases, with 20 bases lying between them. The CDR3 runs 16 residues. Per the germline V gene, CDR1 is SQVTM and CDR2 is ANQGSEA. Sample: PBMCs. This clonotype was sampled from a man in his thirties or forties in good health and CMV-seronegative. This chain uses TRBV29-1 with TRBJ1-1, with TRBD1 as a possible D gene (6 bases). The CDR3 is CSVVVSGTSRNTEAFF. DNA of the CDR3: TGCAGCGTTGTGGTTTCCGGGACATCTCGAAACACTGAAGCTTTCTTT.